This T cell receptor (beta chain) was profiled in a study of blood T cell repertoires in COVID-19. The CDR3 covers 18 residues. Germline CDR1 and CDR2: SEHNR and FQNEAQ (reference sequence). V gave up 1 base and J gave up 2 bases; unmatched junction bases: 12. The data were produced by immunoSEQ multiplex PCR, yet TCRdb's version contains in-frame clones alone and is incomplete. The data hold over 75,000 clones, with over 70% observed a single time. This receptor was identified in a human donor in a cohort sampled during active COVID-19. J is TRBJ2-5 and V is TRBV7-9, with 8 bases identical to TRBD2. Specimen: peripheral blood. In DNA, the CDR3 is TGTGCCAGCAGCTTAGGGTGGAGGCGGGAGGTCACGCAAGAGACCCAGTACTTC. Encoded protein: CASSLGWRREVTQETQYF. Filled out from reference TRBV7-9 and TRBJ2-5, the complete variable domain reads DTGVSQNPRHKITKRGQNVTFRCDPISEHNRLYWYRQTLGQGPEFLTYFQNEAQLEKSRLLSDRFSAERPKGSFSTLEIQRTEQGDSAMYLCASSLGWRREVTQETQYFGPGTRLLVL.